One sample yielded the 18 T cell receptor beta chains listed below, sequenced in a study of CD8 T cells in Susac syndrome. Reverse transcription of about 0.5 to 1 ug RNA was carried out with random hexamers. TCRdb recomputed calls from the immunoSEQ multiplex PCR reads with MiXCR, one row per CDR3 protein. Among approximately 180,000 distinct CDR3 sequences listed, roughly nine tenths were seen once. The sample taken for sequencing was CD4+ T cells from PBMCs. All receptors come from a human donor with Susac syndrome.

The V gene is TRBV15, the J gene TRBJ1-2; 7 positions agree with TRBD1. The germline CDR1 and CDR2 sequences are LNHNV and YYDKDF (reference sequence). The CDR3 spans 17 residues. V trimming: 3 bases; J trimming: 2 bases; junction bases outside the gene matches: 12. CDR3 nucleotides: TGTGCCACCAGCAGGACAGGGATCTACACGATAAACTATGGCTACACCTTC. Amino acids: CATSRTGIYTINYGYTF.

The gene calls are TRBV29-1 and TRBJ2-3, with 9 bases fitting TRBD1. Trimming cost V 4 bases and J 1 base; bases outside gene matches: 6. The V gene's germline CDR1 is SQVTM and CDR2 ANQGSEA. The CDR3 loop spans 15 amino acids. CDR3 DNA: TGCAGCGTTGTAATTTGGACAGGGGGCACAGATACGCAGTATTTT. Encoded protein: CSVVIWTGGTDTQYF.

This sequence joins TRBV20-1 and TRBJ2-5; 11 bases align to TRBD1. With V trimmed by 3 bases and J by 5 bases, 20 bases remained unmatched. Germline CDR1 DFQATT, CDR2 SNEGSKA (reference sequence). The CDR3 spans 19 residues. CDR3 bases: TGCAGTGCTAGTAGAATTAAGGACAGGGGGCGAGGGATGGGGGAGACCCAGTACTTC. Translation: CSASRIKDRGRGMGETQYF.

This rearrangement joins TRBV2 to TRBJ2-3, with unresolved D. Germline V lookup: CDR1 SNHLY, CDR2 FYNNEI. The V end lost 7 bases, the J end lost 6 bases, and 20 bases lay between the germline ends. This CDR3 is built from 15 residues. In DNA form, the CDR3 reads TGTGCCAGCAATCGTAATGTGGGATCGGTTGATACGCAGTATTTT. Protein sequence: CASNRNVGSVDTQYF. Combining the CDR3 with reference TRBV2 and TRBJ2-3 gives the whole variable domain EPEVTQTPSHQVTQMGQEVILRCVPISNHLYFYWYRQILGQKVEFLVSFYNNEISEKSEIFDDQFSVERPDGSNFTLKIRSTKLEDSAMYFCASNRNVGSVDTQYFGPGTRLTVL.

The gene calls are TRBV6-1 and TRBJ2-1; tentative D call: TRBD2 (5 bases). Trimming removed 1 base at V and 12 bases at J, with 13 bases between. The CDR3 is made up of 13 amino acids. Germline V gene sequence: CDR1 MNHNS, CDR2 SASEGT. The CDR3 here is CASSEVEALAQFF. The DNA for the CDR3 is TGTGCCAGCAGTGAAGTGGAGGCCCTTGCGCAGTTCTTC.

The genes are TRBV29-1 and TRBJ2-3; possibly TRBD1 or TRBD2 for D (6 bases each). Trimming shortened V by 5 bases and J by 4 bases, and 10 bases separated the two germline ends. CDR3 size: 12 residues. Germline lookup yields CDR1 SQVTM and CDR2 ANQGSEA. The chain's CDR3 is CSVPGGADTQYF. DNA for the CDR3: TGCAGCGTTCCCGGGGGCGCAGATACGCAGTATTTT.

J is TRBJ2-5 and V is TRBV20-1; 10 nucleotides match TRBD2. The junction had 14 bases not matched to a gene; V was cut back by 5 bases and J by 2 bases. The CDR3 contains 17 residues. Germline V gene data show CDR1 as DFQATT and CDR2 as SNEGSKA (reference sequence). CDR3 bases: TGCAGTGCTCAACGACTAGCGGGTCCCCTGCGTCAAGAGACCCAGTACTTC. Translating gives CSAQRLAGPLRQETQYF.

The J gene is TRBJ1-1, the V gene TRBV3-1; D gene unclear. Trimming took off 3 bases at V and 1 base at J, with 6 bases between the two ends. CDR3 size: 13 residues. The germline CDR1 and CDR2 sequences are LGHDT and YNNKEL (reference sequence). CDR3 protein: CASSHGRNTEAFF. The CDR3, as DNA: TGTGCCAGCAGCCATGGGCGGAACACTGAAGCTTTCTTT.

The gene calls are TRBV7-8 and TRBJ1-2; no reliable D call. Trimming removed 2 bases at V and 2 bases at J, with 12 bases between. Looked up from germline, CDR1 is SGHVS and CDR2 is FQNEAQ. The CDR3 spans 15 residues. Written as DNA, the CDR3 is TGTGCCAGCAGCTTAATCGCCATCCCGAACTATGGCTACACCTTC. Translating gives CASSLIAIPNYGYTF.

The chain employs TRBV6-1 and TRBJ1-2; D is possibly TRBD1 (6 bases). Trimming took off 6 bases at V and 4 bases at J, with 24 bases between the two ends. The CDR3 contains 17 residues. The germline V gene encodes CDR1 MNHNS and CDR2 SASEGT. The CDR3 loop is CASSRGIGGITRYGYTF. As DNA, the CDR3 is TGTGCCAGCAGCCGCGGGATAGGGGGTATAACGCGCTATGGCTACACCTTC.

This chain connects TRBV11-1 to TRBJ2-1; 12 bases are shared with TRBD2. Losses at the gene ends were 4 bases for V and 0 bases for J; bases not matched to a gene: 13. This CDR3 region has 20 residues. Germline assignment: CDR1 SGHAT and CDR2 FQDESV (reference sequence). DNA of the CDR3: TGTGCCAGCAGCTCAACTCGACTAGCGGGAGAACCAAGCTCCTACAATGAGCAGTTCTTC. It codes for CASSSTRLAGEPSSYNEQFF.

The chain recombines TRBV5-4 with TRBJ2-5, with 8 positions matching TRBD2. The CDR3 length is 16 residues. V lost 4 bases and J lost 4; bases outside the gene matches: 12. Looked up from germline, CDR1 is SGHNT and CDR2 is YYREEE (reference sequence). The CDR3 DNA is TGTGCCAGCAGCCGGATAGGGCGGGAGGTAGGAGAGACCCAGTACTTC. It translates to CASSRIGREVGETQYF.

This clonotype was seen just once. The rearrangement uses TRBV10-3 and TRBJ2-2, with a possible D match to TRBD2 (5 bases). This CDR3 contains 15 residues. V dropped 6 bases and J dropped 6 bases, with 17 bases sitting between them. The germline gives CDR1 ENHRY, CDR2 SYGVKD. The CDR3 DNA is TGTGCCATCAGGCCCTCGATCGGGGATCCCGGGGAGCTGTTTTTT. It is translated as CAIRPSIGDPGELFF.

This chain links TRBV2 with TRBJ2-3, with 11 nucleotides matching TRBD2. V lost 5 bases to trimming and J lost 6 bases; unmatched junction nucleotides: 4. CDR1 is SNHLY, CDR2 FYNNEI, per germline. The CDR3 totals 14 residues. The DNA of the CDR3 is TGTGCCAGCAGTCGACTAGCGGGGAGGGATACGCAGTATTTT. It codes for CASSRLAGRDTQYF.

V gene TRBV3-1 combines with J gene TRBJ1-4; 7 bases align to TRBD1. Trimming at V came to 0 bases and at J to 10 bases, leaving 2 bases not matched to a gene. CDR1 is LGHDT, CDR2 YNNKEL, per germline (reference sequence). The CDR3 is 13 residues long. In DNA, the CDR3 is TGTGCCAGCAGCCAAGAGGGGACAGCAAAACTGTTTTTT. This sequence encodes CASSQEGTAKLFF.

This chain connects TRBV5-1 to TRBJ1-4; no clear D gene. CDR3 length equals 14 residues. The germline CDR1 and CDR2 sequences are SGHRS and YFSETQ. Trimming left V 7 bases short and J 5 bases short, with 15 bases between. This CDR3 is CASSNPGKNEKLFF. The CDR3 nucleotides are TGCGCCAGCTCTAACCCGGGAAAAAATGAAAAACTGTTTTTT.

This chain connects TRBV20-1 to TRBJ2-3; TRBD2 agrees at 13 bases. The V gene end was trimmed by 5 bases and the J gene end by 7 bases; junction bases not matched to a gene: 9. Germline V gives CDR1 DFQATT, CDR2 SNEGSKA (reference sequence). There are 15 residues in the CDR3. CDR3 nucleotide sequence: TGCAGTGCTCGCAGACTAGCGGGAGGATGGAATACGCAGTATTTT. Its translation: CSARRLAGGWNTQYF.

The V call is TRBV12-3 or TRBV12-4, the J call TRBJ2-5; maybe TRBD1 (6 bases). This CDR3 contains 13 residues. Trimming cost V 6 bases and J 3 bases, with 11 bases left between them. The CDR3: CASSKDSKETQYF. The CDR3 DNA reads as TGTGCCAGCAGCAAGGACAGTAAAGAGACCCAGTACTTC.